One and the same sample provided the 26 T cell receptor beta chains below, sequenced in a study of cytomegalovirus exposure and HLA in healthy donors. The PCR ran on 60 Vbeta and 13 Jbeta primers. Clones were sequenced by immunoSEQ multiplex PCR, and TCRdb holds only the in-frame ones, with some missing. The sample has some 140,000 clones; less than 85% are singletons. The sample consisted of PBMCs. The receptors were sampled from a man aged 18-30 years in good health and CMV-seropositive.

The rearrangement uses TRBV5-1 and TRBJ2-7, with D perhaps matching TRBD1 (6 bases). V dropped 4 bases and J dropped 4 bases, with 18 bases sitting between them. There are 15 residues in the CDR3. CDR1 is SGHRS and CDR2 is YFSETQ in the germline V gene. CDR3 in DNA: TGCGCCAGCAGCAACAGCAGGGGATCTATTTACGAGCAGTACTTC. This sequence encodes CASSNSRGSIYEQYF.

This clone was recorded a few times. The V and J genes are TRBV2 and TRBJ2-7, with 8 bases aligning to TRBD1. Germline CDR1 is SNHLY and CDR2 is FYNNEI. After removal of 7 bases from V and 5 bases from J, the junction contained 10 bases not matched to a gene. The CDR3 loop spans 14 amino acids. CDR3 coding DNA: TGTGCCAGCACAAGGACAGGGTTGGGGAACGAGCAGTACTTC. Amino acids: CASTRTGLGNEQYF. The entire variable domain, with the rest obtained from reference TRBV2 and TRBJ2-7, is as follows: EPEVTQTPSHQVTQMGQEVILRCVPISNHLYFYWYRQILGQKVEFLVSFYNNEISEKSEIFDDQFSVERPDGSNFTLKIRSTKLEDSAMYFCASTRTGLGNEQYFGPGTRLTVT.

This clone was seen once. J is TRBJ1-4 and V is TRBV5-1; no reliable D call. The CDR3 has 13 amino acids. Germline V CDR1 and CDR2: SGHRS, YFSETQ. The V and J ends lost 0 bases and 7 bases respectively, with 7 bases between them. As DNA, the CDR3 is TGCGCCAGCAGCTTGGGCGGAGGTGAAAAACTGTTTTTT. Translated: CASSLGGGEKLFF.

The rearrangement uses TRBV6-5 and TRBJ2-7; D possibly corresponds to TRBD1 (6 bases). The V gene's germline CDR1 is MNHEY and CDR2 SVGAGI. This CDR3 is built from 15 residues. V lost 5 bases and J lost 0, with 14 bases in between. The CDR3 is CASSLRDTPSYEQYF. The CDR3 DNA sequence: TGTGCCAGCAGTCTCCGGGACACTCCCTCCTACGAGCAGTACTTC.

The CDR3 loop is CASDRMNTEAFF. CDR3 sequence (DNA): TGTGCCAGCGACAGAATGAACACTGAAGCTTTCTTT. This chain uses TRBV11-2 with TRBJ1-1; perhaps TRBD1 as D (5 bases). Germline assignment: CDR1 SGHAT and CDR2 FQNNGV. This CDR3 spans 12 amino acids. V shed 8 bases and J shed 0 bases, with 7 bases lying between them. The full variable domain, its missing parts supplied by reference TRBV11-2 and TRBJ1-1, is EAGVAQSPRYKIIEKRQSVAFWCNPISGHATLYWYQQILGQGPKLLIQFQNNGVVDDSQLPKDRFSAERLKGVDSTLKIQPAKLEDSAVYLCASDRMNTEAFFGQGTRLTVV.

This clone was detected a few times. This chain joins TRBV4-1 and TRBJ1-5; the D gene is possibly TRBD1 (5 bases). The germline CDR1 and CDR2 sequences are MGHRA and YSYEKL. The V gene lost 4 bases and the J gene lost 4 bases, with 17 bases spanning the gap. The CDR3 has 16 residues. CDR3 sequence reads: CASSPSNMGGNQPQHF. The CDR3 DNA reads TGCGCCAGCAGCCCGTCTAACATGGGGGGAAATCAGCCCCAGCATTTT.

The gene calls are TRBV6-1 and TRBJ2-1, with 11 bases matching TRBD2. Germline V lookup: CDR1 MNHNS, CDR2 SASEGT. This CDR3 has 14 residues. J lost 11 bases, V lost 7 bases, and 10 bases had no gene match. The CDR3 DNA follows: TGTGCCAGCATCGGTAGCGGGGGGGCTTTAAAGCAGTTCTTC. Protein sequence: CASIGSGGALKQFF.

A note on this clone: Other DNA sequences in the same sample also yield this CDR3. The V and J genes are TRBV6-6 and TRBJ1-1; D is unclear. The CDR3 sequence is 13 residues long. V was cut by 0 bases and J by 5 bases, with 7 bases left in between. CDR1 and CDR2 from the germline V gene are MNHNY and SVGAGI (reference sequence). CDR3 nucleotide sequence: TGTGCCAGCAGTTACTCCCGGGGTACTGAAGCTTTCTTT. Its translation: CASSYSRGTEAFF.

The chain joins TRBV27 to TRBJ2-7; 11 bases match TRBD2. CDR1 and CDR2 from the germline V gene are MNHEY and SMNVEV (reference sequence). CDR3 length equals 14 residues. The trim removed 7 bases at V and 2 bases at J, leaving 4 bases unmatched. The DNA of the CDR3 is TGTGCCAGCAACCTAGCGGGAGGAACCTACGAGCAGTACTTC. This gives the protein CASNLAGGTYEQYF.

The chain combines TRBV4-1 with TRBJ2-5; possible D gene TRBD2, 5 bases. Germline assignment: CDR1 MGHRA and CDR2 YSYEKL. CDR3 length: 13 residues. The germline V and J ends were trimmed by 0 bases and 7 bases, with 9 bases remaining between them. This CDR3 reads CASSQERERTQYF. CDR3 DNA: TGCGCCAGCAGCCAAGAAAGGGAGAGGACCCAGTACTTC.

The CDR3 DNA reads TGTGCCAGCAATGCAGGACAGGGGAACGAGCAGTACTTC. The encoded protein is CASNAGQGNEQYF. The chain joins TRBV7-9 to TRBJ2-7; the match to TRBD1 covers 9 bases. CDR1 SEHNR and CDR2 FQNEAQ come from the germline V gene (reference sequence). The CDR3 spans 13 residues. V gave up 7 bases and J gave up 5 bases; unmatched junction bases: 6.

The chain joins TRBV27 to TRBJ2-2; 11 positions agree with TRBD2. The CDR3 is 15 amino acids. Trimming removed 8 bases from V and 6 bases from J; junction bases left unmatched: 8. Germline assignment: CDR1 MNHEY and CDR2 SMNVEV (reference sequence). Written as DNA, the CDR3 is TGTGCCAGCCTCTATAGCGGGGGGGCCCCCGGGGAGCTGTTTTTT. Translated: CASLYSGGAPGELFF.

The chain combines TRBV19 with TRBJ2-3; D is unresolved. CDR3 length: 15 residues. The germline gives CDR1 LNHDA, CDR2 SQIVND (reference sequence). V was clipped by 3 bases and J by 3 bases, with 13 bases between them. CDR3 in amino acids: CASSMKANPTDTQYF. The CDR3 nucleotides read TGTGCCAGTAGTATGAAAGCGAATCCGACAGATACGCAGTATTTT.

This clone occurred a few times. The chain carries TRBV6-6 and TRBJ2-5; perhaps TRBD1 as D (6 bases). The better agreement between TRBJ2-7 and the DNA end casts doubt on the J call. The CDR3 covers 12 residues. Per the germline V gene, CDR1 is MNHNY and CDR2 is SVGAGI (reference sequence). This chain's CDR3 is CASRTQGSEQYF. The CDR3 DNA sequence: TGTGCCAGCAGGACACAGGGTAGCGAGCAGTACTTC.

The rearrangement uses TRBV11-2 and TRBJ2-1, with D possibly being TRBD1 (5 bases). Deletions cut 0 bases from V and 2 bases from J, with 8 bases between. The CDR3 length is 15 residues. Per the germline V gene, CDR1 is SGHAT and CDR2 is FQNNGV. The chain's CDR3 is CASSLEPGTYNEQFF. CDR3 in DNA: TGTGCCAGCAGCTTAGAGCCAGGGACCTACAATGAGCAGTTCTTC.

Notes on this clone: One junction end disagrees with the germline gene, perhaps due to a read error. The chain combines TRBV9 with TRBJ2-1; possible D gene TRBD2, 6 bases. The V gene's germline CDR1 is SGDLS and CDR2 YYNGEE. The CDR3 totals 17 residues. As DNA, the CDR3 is TGTGCCAGCAGCGTAGTCCCCTTTTCTCGGGGGAACAATGGGCAGTTCTTC. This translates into CASSVVPFSRGNNGQFF.

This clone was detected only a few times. In nucleotides, the CDR3 is TGCGCCAGCAGCCAGGGACAGAACCCTAACTATGGCTACACCTTC. The encoded protein is CASSQGQNPNYGYTF. V is TRBV4-1 and J is TRBJ1-2; 7 bases match TRBD1. Germline lookup yields CDR1 MGHRA and CDR2 YSYEKL. The junction had 4 bases not matched to a gene; V was cut back by 3 bases and J by 0 bases. The CDR3 has 15 amino acids.

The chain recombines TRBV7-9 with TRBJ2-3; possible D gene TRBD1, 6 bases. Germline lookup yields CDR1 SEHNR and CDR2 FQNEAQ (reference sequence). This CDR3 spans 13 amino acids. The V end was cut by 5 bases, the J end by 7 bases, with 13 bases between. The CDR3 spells CASSAEGGNTQYF. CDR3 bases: TGTGCCAGCAGCGCGGAAGGGGGAAATACGCAGTATTTT.

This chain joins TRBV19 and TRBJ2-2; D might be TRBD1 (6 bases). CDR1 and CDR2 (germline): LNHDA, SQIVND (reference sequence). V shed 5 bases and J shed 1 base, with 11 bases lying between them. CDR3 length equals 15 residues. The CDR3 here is CASSQTGGNTGELFF. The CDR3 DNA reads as TGTGCCAGTAGTCAGACAGGAGGGAACACCGGGGAGCTGTTTTTT.

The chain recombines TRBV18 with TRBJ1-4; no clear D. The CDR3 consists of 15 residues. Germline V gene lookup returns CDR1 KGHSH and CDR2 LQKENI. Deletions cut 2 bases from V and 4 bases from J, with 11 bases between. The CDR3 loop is CASSPRQAVNEKLFF. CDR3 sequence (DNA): TGTGCCAGCTCACCAAGGCAGGCCGTTAATGAAAAACTGTTTTTT.

Here the CDR3 reads CASSLRQLPYEQYF. The CDR3, as DNA: TGTGCCAGCAGCTTGAGGCAGCTACCCTACGAGCAGTACTTC. The chain carries TRBV13 and TRBJ2-7, with D uncertain. Trimming stripped 3 bases from V and 2 bases from J, with 11 bases between. The CDR3 is 14 residues long. CDR1 and CDR2 (germline): PRHDT, FYEKMQ (reference sequence).

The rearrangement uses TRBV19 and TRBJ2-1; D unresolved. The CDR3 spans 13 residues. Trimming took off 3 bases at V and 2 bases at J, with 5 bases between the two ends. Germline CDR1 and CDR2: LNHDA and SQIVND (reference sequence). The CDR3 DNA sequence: TGTGCCAGTAGTATCTCTCCCTACAATGAGCAGTTCTTC. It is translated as CASSISPYNEQFF.

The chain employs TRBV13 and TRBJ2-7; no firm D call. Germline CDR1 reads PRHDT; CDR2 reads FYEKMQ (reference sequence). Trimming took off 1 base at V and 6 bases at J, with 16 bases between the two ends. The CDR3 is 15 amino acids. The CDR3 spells CASSLVSGSNVEQYF. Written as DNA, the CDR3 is TGTGCCAGCAGCTTAGTGTCCGGGTCAAACGTCGAGCAGTACTTC.

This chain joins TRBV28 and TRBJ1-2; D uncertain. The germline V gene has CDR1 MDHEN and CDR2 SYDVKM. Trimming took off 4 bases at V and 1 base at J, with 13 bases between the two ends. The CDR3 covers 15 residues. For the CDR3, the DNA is TGTGCCAGCAGTTCCCCGGGGAGGCTTAACTATGGCTACACCTTC. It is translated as CASSSPGRLNYGYTF.

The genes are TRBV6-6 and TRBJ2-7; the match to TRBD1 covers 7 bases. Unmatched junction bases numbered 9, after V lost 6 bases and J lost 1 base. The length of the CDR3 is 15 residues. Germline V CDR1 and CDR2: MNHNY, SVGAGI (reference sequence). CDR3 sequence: CASRPSRDSSYEQYF. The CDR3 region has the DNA TGTGCCAGCAGACCGTCCCGGGACAGTTCCTACGAGCAGTACTTC.

The DNA for the CDR3 is TGTGCCAGCAGTTTATTTGGGGGCAGGGGGATGAATCAGCCCCAGCATTTT. It codes for CASSLFGGRGMNQPQHF. V and J are TRBV27 and TRBJ1-5; 7 bases map to TRBD1. CDR3 length: 17 amino acids. V shed 1 base, J shed 4 bases, and the junction held 10 bases outside the gene matches. Germline-derived CDR1 and CDR2 are MNHEY and SMNVEV (reference sequence).